The clone carrying this T cell receptor beta chain turned up a few times. Its cognate antigen is unknown. CDR3 size: 13 residues. Germline V lookup: CDR1 SEHNR, CDR2 FQNEAQ (reference sequence). V dropped 11 bases and J dropped 7; count of bases not matched to a gene: 11. CDR3 regions were amplified by Arm-PCR using iRepertoire HTBI primers to build TCR beta libraries. TCRdb reprocessed the multiplex PCR reads via MiXCR and lists one record per CDR3 protein. The sample lists over 300,000 distinct CDR3 sequences, roughly a sixth occurring once. The data stem from a study of regulatory T cells in long-lasting Graves disease. Study results and caveats: Possibly, accuracy suffered from the small sample size.

Time point in this sample: newly diagnosed GD, antithyroid drugs for less than 3 months. PBMC RNA served as the TCR library source. The specimen was peripheral blood mononuclear cells (PBMCs), collected at new diagnosis, from a patient treated with antithyroid drugs. V is TRBV7-9 and J is TRBJ1-1; 9 positions agree with TRBD1. The TCR originated in a female donor with Graves disease. DNA of the CDR3: TGTGCCGGCAAGAGGACAGGGGTGGATGAAGCTTTCTTT. Its translation: CAGKRTGVDEAFF.